This T cell receptor (beta chain) was recovered during a study of shared clonotypes between healthy human individuals (dated by TCRdb to between 2020 and 2021). Background on the whole study: Two women and three men aged 18 to 49 years were included in the cohort. For each donor, CD4 naive and CD4 memory were each run on three plates, CD8 naive on two plates, and CD8 memory on one plate. Blood TCR repertoires of five healthy adults were deeply sequenced to estimate repertoire size and the extent of clonotype sharing between individuals. Different laboratories and diverse techniques were used to prepare libraries and sequence TCR repertoires, to increase sequencing depth and limit assay-specific biases. Per donor, leukapheresis produced somewhere between about 0.8 and 9 billion PBMCs. Beyond this particular receptor, the publication reports: Because the study included only a small number of donors, the genetic and exposure-history diversity represented was limited. Clonotypes shared by all four sorted-subset donors showed higher generation probabilities than non-shared clonotypes. Naive subsets generally had larger estimated clonotype richness than memory subsets did. About 4.5% of naive CD4, 3.5% of naive CD8, about 2.5% of memory CD4, and around 0.4% of memory CD8 clonotypes were shared across several donors. Based on pairwise subsampling, the degree of clonotype sharing among donors was expected to be affected by sequencing depth. Sampling was restricted to blood, and TCR repertoires in tissues likely differ from the TCR repertoires found in blood. Even with the large sequencing depth, rarefaction of the sorted-subset datasets indicated that sequencing was incomplete.

Donors were healthy HIV-negative adults with no recently reported acute infections or vaccinations. Every donor was a Caucasian adult living in Nashville, Tennessee, USA. The CD8 memory samples were a combination of magnetically selected CD45RO+ cells and CCR7-negative CD45RA+ effector memory (TemRA) cells. Blood was obtained by leukapheresis, after which PBMCs were separated by Ficoll-Histopaque density gradient centrifugation and cryopreserved in liquid nitrogen vapor phase. Purity and quantity of every magnetically sorted T cell population were checked by analytical flow cytometry. Genomic DNA was isolated from every sorted fraction and measured by UV absorbance on a Nanodrop 2000c. The germline V gene (reference sequence) sets CDR1 to MNHEY and CDR2 to SMNVEV. The CDR3 numbers 12 residues from cysteine through phenylalanine. Here the CDR3 DNA is all that survives: 36 bases in frame from base 1. V is reduced by 6 bases and J by 5 bases, leaving a spacing of 7 bases between them.

Using the deep immunoSEQ assay, TCR CDR3 regions were amplified from genomic DNA by multiplex PCR. Extracted genomic DNA from each cell subset was distributed evenly across all wells of several immunoSEQ 96-well plates, and each plate was treated as a replicate. Each replicate PCR for sorted subsets received about 200 ng genomic DNA, equal to roughly 29,000 T cell genomes. The purified libraries were quantified using a Qubit 3.0 fluorometer, sized with a Bioanalyzer 2100, and then quantified again using the KAPA Library Quantification kit. Every immunoSEQ 96-well plate was sequenced on a dedicated single-read 150-cycle Illumina NextSeq 550 flow cell. The paper's data handling went like this. Because only junctional sequences without quality scores were contained in the immunoSEQ output, filtering matching that applied to full-length reads could not be performed. To assign V/J genes and CDR3, sequences were annotated using PyIR, a Python wrapper for IgBLAST v1.9, with IMGT germline references. Any read was removed if the V/J assignment was weak (E-value above 1e-6), the CDR3 was missing, or the read contained stop codons, out-of-frame junctions, or ambiguous translated residues. V3J clonotypes were defined as sequences sharing an identical inferred V gene, J gene, and CDR3 amino acid sequence. Percentage overlap between repertoires was computed as shared unique clonotypes divided by the size of the smaller repertoire. Repertoire richness was assessed with RTK rarefaction, the Chao1 estimator, and Recon v2.1 estimates of unobserved clonotypes. Generation probabilities for all TCRbeta clonotypes obtained by the gDNA method from a handful of donors were computed using OLGA. TCRdb mirrors the immuneACCESS table, restricted to in-frame sequences. Some clones are absent from its copies; in checked studies, under half trace to an unresolved V gene, and the reason for the others is unknown. The DNA gave D and trimming, while V, J and clone size come from that table. The sample data list 600,000 to 750,000 clones, and 90% of these were observed just once. The top ten constitute 30% to 40% of the sample.

This clone showed up just a few times. The specificity of this receptor is unknown. Per-nucleotide qualities are absent, and no much larger clonotype sits a single base away. Sequencing used memory CD8+ T cells from PBMCs. The cell subset or site label of this sample denotes: CD45RO+ cells pooled with CCR7-negative TemRA cells. Recombination connected TRBV27 to TRBJ2-2; the D segment is perhaps TRBD1 or TRBD2, each sharing 5 matched bases. This TCR was recovered from a man younger than 35 in good health. Some clones in this sample may be carry-over from other donors' samples. The CDR3 reads as follows: CASRGPTGELFF. DNA sequence: TGTGCCAGCAGGGGACCGACCGGGGAGCTGTTTTTT.